The 3 T cell receptor beta chains below were found in one sample sequenced in a study of T cells expressing NK-cell markers. TCRdb reanalyzed the 5' RACE reads, giving one entry per CDR3 protein sequence and no DNA. The ten top clones account for approximately 85%, within a sample of about 740 distinct CDR3 sequences. The sequenced sample consisted of blood T cells: a sorted CD56 or NKG2C T cell subset, CD4+ or CD8+ T cells, or bulk PBMC T cells (not recorded which). These receptors all stem from a man aged 18-70 years in good health.

Measured by frequency, this clonotype is medium-sized. The V gene is TRBV20-1, the J gene TRBJ2-1; TCRdb outputs TRBD2, but without DNA this stays unchecked. There are 16 residues in the CDR3. The V gene's germline CDR1 is DFQATT and CDR2 SNEGSKA (reference sequence). The CDR3 reads CSAVAGEYWSYNEQFF.

This clonotype ranks as medium-sized in terms of frequency. The chain carries TRBV20-1 and TRBJ2-1. Germline V gene sequence: CDR1 DFQATT, CDR2 SNEGSKA (reference sequence). The CDR3 totals 16 residues. CDR3 region: CSARDGLVSFYNEQFF.

The chain is built from TRBV13 and TRBJ1-1; TCRdb designates TRBD1, a call that cannot be tested without DNA. This CDR3 comprises 15 residues. Germline V CDR1 and CDR2: PRHDT, FYEKMQ (reference sequence). The CDR3 is CASSARDRGFTEAFF.